The 6 T cell receptor beta chains in this list originate from one sample, sequenced in a study of blood T cell repertoires in COVID-19. Method: immunoSEQ multiplex PCR; TCRdb's copy keeps in-frame clones and lacks some. This sample has 270,000 or so clones, with 90% found just once. Sequences were obtained from peripheral blood. These receptors were taken from a woman aged 60 to 75 with COVID-19, enrolled during active disease.

The DNA for the CDR3 is TGTGCCAGCAGCCTAGACAGGGTCTCCGAGCAGTACTTC. Amino acid sequence: CASSLDRVSEQYF. The J gene is TRBJ2-7, the V gene TRBV7-8, with 7 bases fitting TRBD1. V shed 5 bases and J 6 bases; nucleotides not matched to a gene: 7. The CDR3 covers 13 residues. Germline lookup yields CDR1 SGHVS and CDR2 FQNEAQ. The full variable domain, completed using reference TRBV7-8 and TRBJ2-7, is GAGVSQSPRYKVAKRGQDVALRCDPISGHVSLFWYQQALGQGPEFLTYFQNEAQLDKSGLPSDRFFAERPEGSVSTLKIQRTQQEDSAVYLCASSLDRVSEQYFGPGTRLTVT.

The chain couples TRBV5-6 to TRBJ2-2; tentatively, D is TRBD1 (5 bases). The germline CDR1 and CDR2 sequences are SGHDT and YYEEEE. Trimming stripped 8 bases from V and 7 bases from J, with 21 bases between. The length of the CDR3 is 15 residues. The DNA of the CDR3 is TGTGCCAGTCACTCCAGGGTGGGGATTGACGGGGAGCTGTTTTTT. This codes for CASHSRVGIDGELFF.

The chain combines TRBV3-1 (or the pseudogene TRBV3-2) with TRBJ1-2, with D unresolved. The CDR3 runs to 14 residues. The germline CDR1 and CDR2 sequences are LGHDT and YNNKEL (reference sequence). V was pared by 4 bases and J by 6 bases, with 15 bases between. The CDR3 sequence is CASSLPGFLDGYTF. The CDR3, as DNA: TGTGCCAGCAGCCTCCCGGGATTTTTAGATGGCTACACCTTC.

This sequence joins TRBV27 and TRBJ2-7; 10 nucleotides align to TRBD2. V trimming: 5 bases; J trimming: 7 bases; junction bases outside the gene matches: 17. Germline loops: CDR1 MNHEY, CDR2 SMNVEV (reference sequence). This CDR3 has 17 residues. The CDR3 loop reads CASSTQRGGARDGEQYF. The CDR3 DNA sequence: TGTGCCAGCAGTACCCAGCGGGGGGGGGCTCGAGATGGGGAGCAGTACTTC.

In its sample, this clone was seen once. The chain carries TRBV6-5 and TRBJ1-2; D uncertain. V dropped 6 bases and J dropped 7 bases, with 15 bases sitting between them. This CDR3 contains 13 residues. Per germline, CDR1 MNHEY and CDR2 SVGAGI. The DNA of the CDR3 is TGTGCCAGCAGCCTAACTAGGGAAGCTGGCTACACCTTC. Protein: CASSLTREAGYTF.

This rearrangement joins TRBV9 to TRBJ2-5, with 7 nucleotides matching TRBD1. This CDR3 has 16 amino acids. V lost 1 base and J lost 3; bases outside the gene matches: 9. Germline V lookup: CDR1 SGDLS, CDR2 YYNGEE. CDR3 DNA sequence: TGTGCCAGCAGCGTACTGGCAGGGGGAACGGAAGAGACCCAGTACTTC. Encoded protein: CASSVLAGGTEETQYF.